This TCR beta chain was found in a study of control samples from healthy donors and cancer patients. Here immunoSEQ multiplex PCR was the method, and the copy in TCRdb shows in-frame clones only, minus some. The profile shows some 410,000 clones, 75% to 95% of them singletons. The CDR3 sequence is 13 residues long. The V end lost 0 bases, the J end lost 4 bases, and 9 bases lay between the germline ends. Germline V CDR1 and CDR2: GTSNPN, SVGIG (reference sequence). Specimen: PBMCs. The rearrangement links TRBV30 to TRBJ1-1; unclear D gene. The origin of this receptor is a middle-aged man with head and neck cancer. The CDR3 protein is CAWSVGIGTEAFF. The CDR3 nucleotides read TGTGCCTGGAGTGTGGGGATTGGCACTGAAGCTTTCTTT.